This entry lists 22 T cell receptor beta chains sequenced from one sample in a study of cytomegalovirus exposure and HLA in healthy donors (dated by TCRdb to 2017 to 2019). The receptor library was made with the immunoSEQ multiplex PCR assay. A mixture of 60 forward primers for TCR Vbeta segments and 13 reverse primers for TCR Jbeta segments was used in the multiplex PCR. TCRdb re-hosts the immuneACCESS table, in-frame sequences only. Its copies lack some clones; in the studies checked, an unresolved V gene accounts for under half of them, and the cause for the rest is not known. This sample lists fewer than 100,000 clones; approximately 76% were detected once. The top ten clonotypes cover approximately 2% of the sample. The specimen was PBMCs. These receptors all come from a man between 35 and 55 years old in good health and CMV-seronegative.

This clone has only a few counts. This chain links TRBV27 with TRBJ1-1, with D unclear. From germline, CDR1 is MNHEY and CDR2 SMNVEV (reference sequence). With 4 bases removed from V and 0 bases from J, the gap between germline ends came to 12 bases. The CDR3 is 15 amino acids. The CDR3 sequence is CASSSWFGLNTEAFF. The CDR3 DNA reads as TGTGCCAGCAGTTCTTGGTTCGGGTTGAACACTGAAGCTTTCTTT.

This chain links TRBV28 with TRBJ1-1; D call uncertain. This CDR3 contains 12 residues. Germline CDR1 reads MDHEN; CDR2 reads SYDVKM. V gave up 6 bases and J gave up 4 bases, with 9 bases separating them. This CDR3 reads CASREEGTEAFF. CDR3 in DNA: TGTGCCAGCAGAGAGGAGGGCACTGAAGCTTTCTTT.

V is TRBV7-2 and J is TRBJ2-3; 12 positions match TRBD2. Germline V CDR1 and CDR2: SGHTA, FQGNSA. V dropped 5 bases and J dropped 2; count of bases not matched to a gene: 11. The CDR3 contains 18 residues. The CDR3 nucleotides read TGTGCCAGCAGCATAACCTCTAGCGGGGGGGGGTTCACAGATACGCAGTATTTT. Translating gives CASSITSSGGGFTDTQYF.

J is TRBJ2-2 and V is TRBV18; 7 bases match TRBD2. The CDR3 spans 16 residues. CDR1 and CDR2 (germline): KGHSH, LQKENI. V trimming: 1 base; J trimming: 1 base; junction bases outside the gene matches: 3. Here the CDR3 reads CASSPLAGVNTGELFF. The DNA for the CDR3 is TGTGCCAGCTCACCACTGGCGGGAGTGAACACCGGGGAGCTGTTTTTT.

In its sample, this clone was seen once. The chain links TRBV6-6 to TRBJ2-7, with D perhaps matching TRBD2 (5 bases). Looked up from germline, CDR1 is MNHNY and CDR2 is SVGAGI (reference sequence). V was cut by 2 bases and J by 9 bases, with 17 bases left in between. The CDR3 spans 14 residues. The CDR3 sequence: CASSYRGGRFGQYF. The DNA for the CDR3 is TGTGCCAGCAGTTACCGAGGCGGGCGCTTCGGGCAGTACTTC.

This chain connects TRBV6-1 to TRBJ1-3, with TRBD1 identical over 7 bases. Germline V lookup: CDR1 MNHNS, CDR2 SASEGT. The J segment lost 0 bases and the V segment lost 4 bases, leaving 0 bases of the junction unmatched. CDR3 length equals 14 residues. CDR3 coding DNA: TGTGCCAGCAGTGCAGGGGGCTCTGGAAACACCATATATTTT. Translated, it gives CASSAGGSGNTIYF.

The rearrangement uses TRBV7-3 and TRBJ2-1; D remains unclear. Looked up from germline, CDR1 is SGHTA and CDR2 is FQGTGA. With 2 bases removed from V and 9 bases from J, the gap between germline ends came to 11 bases. The CDR3 runs 13 residues. The CDR3 DNA sequence: TGTGCCAGCAGCTTAGGCCCCAACAGTGAGCAGTTCTTC. Its translation: CASSLGPNSEQFF.

This chain joins TRBV28 and TRBJ1-6; TRBD1 is a possible D gene (6 bases). The CDR3 runs to 12 residues. Trimming cost V 7 bases and J 11 bases, with 12 bases left between them. Germline V gene data show CDR1 as MDHEN and CDR2 as SYDVKM. The CDR3 protein is CASMAGGPPLHF. The CDR3 bases are TGTGCCAGCATGGCGGGGGGCCCACCCCTCCACTTT.

The sample holds one count of this clone. This chain joins TRBV6-1 and TRBJ2-1; weak D call: TRBD2 (6 bases). Trimming took off 1 base at V and 0 bases at J, with 22 bases between the two ends. Germline-derived CDR1 and CDR2 are MNHNS and SASEGT. The CDR3 length is 20 residues. The CDR3 region has the DNA TGTGCCAGCAGTGAAGGGGGGTTTGCGGGGTCATCTAGCTCCTACAATGAGCAGTTCTTC. Protein sequence: CASSEGGFAGSSSSYNEQFF.

The J gene is TRBJ2-2, the V gene TRBV15; D uncertain. Germline CDR1 LNHNV, CDR2 YYDKDF (reference sequence). Trimming shortened V by 11 bases and J by 6 bases, and 16 bases separated the two germline ends. CDR3 size: 13 residues. The CDR3 reads CAVRNSRAGELFF. Written as DNA, the CDR3 is TGTGCCGTAAGGAATTCCCGGGCCGGGGAGCTGTTTTTT.

This clone has a single count. The rearrangement joins TRBV5-8 to TRBJ2-7; the match to TRBD1 covers 9 bases. Germline CDR1 reads SGHTS; CDR2 reads YDEGEE. V lost 4 bases and J lost 9; bases outside the gene matches: 8. The CDR3 consists of 13 residues. This chain's CDR3 is CASSGLQGAGQYF. The CDR3 bases are TGTGCCAGCAGCGGTTTACAGGGGGCGGGGCAGTACTTC.

This chain uses TRBV28 with TRBJ1-4; D is ambiguous. The germline gives CDR1 MDHEN, CDR2 SYDVKM. V lost 1 base and J 3 bases, leaving 12 bases between the germline ends. This CDR3 has 16 amino acids. The CDR3: CASSLSAGFANEKLFF. CDR3 DNA: TGTGCCAGCAGTTTATCCGCAGGTTTTGCTAATGAAAAACTGTTTTTT.

The rearrangement links TRBV6-7 to TRBJ1-2; the match to TRBD1 covers 8 bases. TRBV6-7 is labeled an ORF, and its function is uncertain. Trimming at V came to 3 bases and at J to 9 bases, leaving 24 bases not matched to a gene. CDR3 size: 19 residues. The CDR3 nucleotides read TGTGCCAGCAGTTATTTCGGACCACAGGGGGTGCAGGATCTCCGCCGCTACACCTTC. Its translation is CASSYFGPQGVQDLRRYTF.

V is TRBV28 and J is TRBJ2-7; 8 bases are shared with TRBD2. Germline loops: CDR1 MDHEN, CDR2 SYDVKM. CDR3 length: 12 amino acids. Unmatched junction bases numbered 7, after V lost 10 bases and J lost 5 bases. The DNA for the CDR3 is TGTGCCACCTCGGGGGGGTCCAACGAGCAGTACTTC. This codes for CATSGGSNEQYF. The variable domain in full, completed from reference TRBV28 and TRBJ2-7, reads DVKVTQSSRYLVKRTGEKVFLECVQDMDHENMFWYRQDPGLGLRLIYFSYDVKMKEKGDIPEGYSVSREKKERFSLILESASTNQTSMYLCATSGGSNEQYFGPGTRLTVT.

This chain joins TRBV5-1 and TRBJ2-3, with 8 bases aligning to TRBD1. V lost 1 base to trimming and J lost 4 bases; unmatched junction nucleotides: 5. The CDR3 loop spans 15 amino acids. Germline CDR1 SGHRS, CDR2 YFSETQ. CDR3 loop: CASSLWGQVSDTQYF. For the CDR3, the DNA is TGCGCCAGCAGCTTGTGGGGACAGGTATCAGATACGCAGTATTTT.

The sample holds a few counts of this clone. CDR3 sequence: CASSLQGGVNSGGYTF. The CDR3 DNA sequence: TGTGCCAGCAGTTTACAGGGAGGGGTCAATTCTGGGGGCTACACCTTC. The J gene is TRBJ1-2, the V gene TRBV27; tentative D call: TRBD1 (5 bases). Trimming left V 2 bases short and J 8 bases short, with 21 bases between. From germline, CDR1 is MNHEY and CDR2 SMNVEV (reference sequence). The CDR3 length is 16 residues.

The chain combines TRBV4-2 with TRBJ1-3, with a possible D match to TRBD1 (6 bases). This CDR3 contains 17 residues. Germline CDR1 reads LGHNA; CDR2 reads YNFKEQ. V was pared by 6 bases and J by 0 bases, with 18 bases between. The CDR3 loop reads CASSLKGTPASGNTIYF. Here the CDR3 DNA reads TGTGCCAGCAGTCTAAAAGGGACACCCGCCTCTGGAAACACCATATATTTT.

This CDR3 reads CASSLWTGPNQPQHF. For the CDR3, the DNA is TGTGCCAGCAGCTTATGGACAGGGCCCAATCAGCCCCAGCATTTT. The gene calls are TRBV11-2 and TRBJ1-5, with TRBD1 identical over 8 bases. Germline CDR1 is SGHAT and CDR2 is FQNNGV. Trimming took 2 bases from V and 3 from J; bases not matched to a gene: 3. The CDR3 runs 15 residues.

This chain joins TRBV13 and TRBJ2-5; TRBD2 agrees at 7 bases. Germline lookup yields CDR1 PRHDT and CDR2 FYEKMQ (reference sequence). The CDR3 consists of 15 residues. V was pared by 5 bases and J by 5 bases, with 11 bases of the junction left unmatched. CDR3 amino acids: CASSVGRRVRETQYF. As DNA, the CDR3 is TGTGCCAGCAGCGTCGGGAGGAGAGTTCGGGAGACCCAGTACTTC.

The CDR3 loop is CASSQDVLRPLGYGYTF. CDR3 DNA: TGCGCCAGCAGCCAAGATGTTCTGCGGCCTCTCGGCTATGGCTACACCTTC. V and J are TRBV4-3 and TRBJ1-2; D uncertain. CDR3 size: 17 residues. V lost 0 bases and J 4 bases, leaving 18 bases between the germline ends. Germline V gene sequence: CDR1 LGHNA, CDR2 YSLEER.

This clone has only one observation. The chain recombines TRBV7-7 with TRBJ2-7; a weak D match, TRBD2 (5 bases). Germline V CDR1 and CDR2: SSHAT, FNYEAQ (reference sequence). With 5 bases removed from V and 3 bases from J, the gap between germline ends came to 14 bases. This CDR3 is built from 14 residues. The CDR3 DNA is TGTGCCAGCAGCCCAGCCCGGGGAGACTACGAGCAGTACTTC. Amino acid sequence: CASSPARGDYEQYF.

The chain links TRBV19 to TRBJ2-5, with TRBD1 identical over 7 bases. CDR3 size: 13 residues. Per the germline V gene, CDR1 is LNHDA and CDR2 is SQIVND (reference sequence). The trim removed 5 bases at V and 9 bases at J, leaving 9 bases unmatched. The CDR3 region has the DNA TGTGCCAGTAGTCAAGGGACAGTAGGGGCCCAGTACTTC. The encoded protein is CASSQGTVGAQYF.